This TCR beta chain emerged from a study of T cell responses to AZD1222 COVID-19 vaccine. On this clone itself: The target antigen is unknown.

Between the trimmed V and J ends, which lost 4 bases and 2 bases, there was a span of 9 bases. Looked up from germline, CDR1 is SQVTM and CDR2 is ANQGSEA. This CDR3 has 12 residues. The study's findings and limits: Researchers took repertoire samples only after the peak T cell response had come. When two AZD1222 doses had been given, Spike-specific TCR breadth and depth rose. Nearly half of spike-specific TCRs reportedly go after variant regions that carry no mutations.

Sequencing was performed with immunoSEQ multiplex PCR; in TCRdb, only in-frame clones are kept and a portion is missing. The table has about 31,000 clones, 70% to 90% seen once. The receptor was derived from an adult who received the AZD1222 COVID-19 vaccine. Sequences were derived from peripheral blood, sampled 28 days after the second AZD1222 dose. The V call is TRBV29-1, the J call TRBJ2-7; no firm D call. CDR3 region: CSVVVSPYEQYF. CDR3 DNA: TGCAGCGTTGTTGTCAGCCCCTACGAGCAGTACTTC.